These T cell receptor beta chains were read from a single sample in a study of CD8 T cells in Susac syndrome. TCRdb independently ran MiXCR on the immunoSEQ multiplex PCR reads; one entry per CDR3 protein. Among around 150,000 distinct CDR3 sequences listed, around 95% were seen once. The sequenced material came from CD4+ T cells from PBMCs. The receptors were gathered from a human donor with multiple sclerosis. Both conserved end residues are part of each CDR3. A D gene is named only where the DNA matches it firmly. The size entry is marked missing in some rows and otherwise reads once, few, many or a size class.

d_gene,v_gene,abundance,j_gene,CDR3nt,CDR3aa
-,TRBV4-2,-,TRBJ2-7,TGTGCCAGCAGCCGCACTGGAGCCTACGAGCAGTACTTC,CASSRTGAYEQYF
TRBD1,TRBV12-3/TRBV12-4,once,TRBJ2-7,TGTGCCAGCAGATACGGGACAGGGGGCTACGAGCAGTACTTC,CASRYGTGGYEQYF
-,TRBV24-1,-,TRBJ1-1,TGTGCCACCAGGGGAACGGGGACTGAAGCTTTCTTT,CATRGTGTEAFF
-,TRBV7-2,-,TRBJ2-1,TGTGCCAGCAGGCTCCGGGACAAGGAGTTCTTC,CASRLRDKEFF
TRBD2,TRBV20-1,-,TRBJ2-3,TGCAGTGCTTCTACGACTAGCGGGGTCTCCACAGATACGCAGTATTTT,CSASTTSGVSTDTQYF
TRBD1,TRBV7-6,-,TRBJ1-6,TGTGCCAGCAGCGCAACGACAGGGTCAGTCGATTCACCCCTCCACTTT,CASSATTGSVDSPLHF
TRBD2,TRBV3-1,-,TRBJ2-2,TGTGCCAGCAGCCAAGTTACTAGCGGGAGGGCCGCCGGGGAGCTGTTTTTT,CASSQVTSGRAAGELFF
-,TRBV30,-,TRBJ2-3,TGTGCCTGGGTTAGGTCTTTTTCCAGCACAGATACGCAGTATTTT,CAWVRSFSSTDTQYF
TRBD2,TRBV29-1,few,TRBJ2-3,TGCAGCGTGGGGACTAGCGGGAGCTGGGCAGATACGCAGTATTTT,CSVGTSGSWADTQYF
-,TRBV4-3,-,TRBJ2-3,TGCGCCAGCAGCCACGAGGGGGGGAAAGCAGATACGCAGTATTTT,CASSHEGGKADTQYF
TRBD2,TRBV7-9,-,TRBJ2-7,TGTGCCAGCAGCTCCACTAGCGGAGGGATCTACGAGCAGTACTTC,CASSSTSGGIYEQYF
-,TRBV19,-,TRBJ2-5,TGTGCCAGTAGTGTATTAGAGAAAGAGACCCAGTACTTC,CASSVLEKETQYF
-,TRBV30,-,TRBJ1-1,TGTGCCTGGAGTGGGGCCCTGAACACTGAAGCTTTCTTT,CAWSGALNTEAFF
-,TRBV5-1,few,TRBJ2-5,TGCGCCAGCAGCCATGGGGAGTTGCAAGAGACCCAGTACTTC,CASSHGELQETQYF
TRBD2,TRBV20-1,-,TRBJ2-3,TGCAGTGCTAGAGTTCTTAGTCGCGGGACTACTAGCACAGATACGCAGTATTTT,CSARVLSRGTTSTDTQYF
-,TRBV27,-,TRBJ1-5,TGTGCCAGCAGTTTCTTTGGGGGCGGAAGCAATCAGCCCCAGCATTTT,CASSFFGGGSNQPQHF
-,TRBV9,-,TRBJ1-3,TGTGCCAGCAGCGTAGTCGCAGGTCTTCCCTCTGGAAACACCATATATTTT,CASSVVAGLPSGNTIYF
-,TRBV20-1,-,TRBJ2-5,TGCAGTGCTTATGACCGCGTAGGGGGGAGCGAGACCCAGTACTTC,CSAYDRVGGSETQYF